This T cell receptor (beta chain) was recorded in a study of T cells in localized non-small cell lung cancer. Findings and limits, study-wide: Uninvolved adjacent lung, not tumor, had the highest T cell clonality. Tumor samples were not multi-region, leaving intratumor heterogeneity unexcluded. Prolonged overall survival went with higher T cell density in the blood. Within adjacent lung there appeared a median roughly 60 of the top 100 tumor clones.

Germline loops: CDR1 SGHAT, CDR2 FQNNGV. The CDR3 is 16 residues long. V was clipped by 5 bases and J by 12 bases; unmatched bases: 14. Of note for this clone: The antigen remains unidentified.

Only in-frame clones appear in the TCRdb table, and some are missing; sequencing was by immunoSEQ multiplex PCR. Here the sample spans around 14,000 clones, 65% to 85% being singletons. The sequenced sample was peripheral blood, obtained before any cancer treatment. The source is a female donor older than 55 with stage I squamous cell lung carcinoma. The chain couples TRBV11-2 to TRBJ2-1; 12 bases are a match to TRBD1. The CDR3 region is CASSPPDRDRGLGQFF. The CDR3 DNA sequence: TGTGCCAGCAGCCCCCCGGACCGGGACAGGGGGCTAGGGCAGTTCTTC. The full variable domain, rest sourced from reference TRBV11-2 and TRBJ2-1, is EAGVAQSPRYKIIEKRQSVAFWCNPISGHATLYWYQQILGQGPKLLIQFQNNGVVDDSQLPKDRFSAERLKGVDSTLKIQPAKLEDSAVYLCASSPPDRDRGLGQFFGPGTRLTVL.